These 9 T cell receptor beta chains were all obtained from the same sample, sequenced in a study of Graves' ophthalmopathy and Graves' hyperthyroidism. Transcripts of RNA were the source for amplifying TCR beta CDR3 regions. The first round was an RT-PCR with HTBI primers, and the second round was a multiplex PCR. MiXCR, run by TCRdb on the multiplex PCR reads, gives a single entry per CDR3 protein. This sample yields a few hundred thousand distinct CDR3 sequences, of which approximately 21% are seen a single time; 2.5% to 3.5% belongs to the top ten. The source material was peripheral blood. The receptors originated from a woman under 30 with stable Graves' hyperthyroidism.

V and J are TRBV7-2 and TRBJ1-6; TRBD1 is a possible D gene (5 bases). CDR1 and CDR2 (germline): SGHTA, FQGNSA. CDR3 size: 15 residues. V gave up 1 base and J gave up 10 bases, with 14 bases separating them. CDR3 amino acids: CASSLDPGTFSPLHF. CDR3 in DNA: TGTGCCAGCAGCTTAGACCCCGGGACTTTCTCACCCCTCCACTTT.

This sequence joins TRBV20-1 and TRBJ2-3, with 9 bases that match TRBD2. This CDR3 has 15 residues. The junction had 7 bases not matched to a gene; V was cut back by 3 bases and J by 3 bases. Germline loops: CDR1 DFQATT, CDR2 SNEGSKA (reference sequence). This CDR3 reads CSASTGLAETDTQYF. CDR3 coding DNA: TGCAGTGCTAGCACGGGACTAGCTGAAACAGATACGCAGTATTTT.

There are many counts of this clonotype. The rearrangement uses TRBV24-1 and TRBJ2-5, with a possible D match to TRBD2 (6 bases). Germline V gene data show CDR1 as KGHDR and CDR2 as SFDVKD. The CDR3 is 15 residues long. The V end was cut by 3 bases, the J end by 1 base, with 11 bases between. The CDR3 DNA is TGTGCCACCAGTGATCCCTGGACTATCCAAGAGACCCAGTACTTC. This gives the protein CATSDPWTIQETQYF.

This clonotype was recorded many times. The gene calls are TRBV20-1 and TRBJ2-7; D is unresolved. CDR1 is DFQATT, CDR2 SNEGSKA, per germline (reference sequence). The CDR3 sequence is 13 residues long. Trimming took 4 bases from V and 6 from J, leaving 16 bases between them. The CDR3 nucleotides read TGCAGTGCTAATTCGCGAGACCAAGGCGAGCAGTACTTC. It yields the protein CSANSRDQGEQYF.

This clonotype has at least ten counts. The genes are TRBV27 and TRBJ1-2, with TRBD1 as a possible D gene (6 bases). The CDR3 has 15 amino acids. Trimming shortened V by 5 bases and J by 4 bases, and 17 bases separated the two germline ends. Germline CDR1 and CDR2: MNHEY and SMNVEV (reference sequence). CDR3 loop: CASSPLGGKIYGYTF. The CDR3 DNA reads TGTGCCAGCAGTCCCCTAGGGGGAAAAATCTATGGCTACACCTTC.

This CDR3 is CASSDEAGGGGGELFF. CDR3 in DNA: TGTGCCAGCAGTGATGAGGCGGGAGGGGGCGGCGGGGAGCTGTTTTTT. The V gene is TRBV6-1, the J gene TRBJ2-2; 9 bases line up with TRBD2. This CDR3 is built from 16 residues. Trimming at V came to 3 bases and at J to 7 bases, leaving 9 bases not matched to a gene. Per the germline V gene, CDR1 is MNHNS and CDR2 is SASEGT.

This clonotype came up many times. The V call is TRBV12-3 or TRBV12-4, the J call TRBJ1-1, with D uncertain. Trimming left V 3 bases short and J 0 bases short, with 8 bases between. The CDR3 covers 14 residues. CDR3 amino acids: CASSFSGLNTEAFF. The CDR3 nucleotides are TGTGCCAGCAGTTTTAGCGGCTTGAACACTGAAGCTTTCTTT.

This clonotype appeared many times. This chain connects TRBV30 to TRBJ2-7, with TRBD2 as a possible D gene (5 bases). From germline, CDR1 is GTSNPN and CDR2 SVGIG (reference sequence). Between the trimmed V and J ends, which lost 5 bases and 7 bases, there was a span of 21 bases. The CDR3 consists of 14 residues. The chain's CDR3 is CAWGRARWRGEQYF. In DNA, the CDR3 is TGTGCCTGGGGACGAGCCAGGTGGCGCGGGGAGCAGTACTTC.

In this sample, this clonotype turned up many times. The chain combines TRBV6-5 with TRBJ1-1; D gene ambiguous. The CDR3 extends over 13 amino acids. Between the trimmed V and J ends, which lost 4 bases and 6 bases, there was a span of 12 bases. Per germline, CDR1 MNHEY and CDR2 SVGAGI. DNA for the CDR3: TGTGCCAGCAGTTTAGGTCTGGCCTCTGAAGCTTTCTTT. Its translation is CASSLGLASEAFF.